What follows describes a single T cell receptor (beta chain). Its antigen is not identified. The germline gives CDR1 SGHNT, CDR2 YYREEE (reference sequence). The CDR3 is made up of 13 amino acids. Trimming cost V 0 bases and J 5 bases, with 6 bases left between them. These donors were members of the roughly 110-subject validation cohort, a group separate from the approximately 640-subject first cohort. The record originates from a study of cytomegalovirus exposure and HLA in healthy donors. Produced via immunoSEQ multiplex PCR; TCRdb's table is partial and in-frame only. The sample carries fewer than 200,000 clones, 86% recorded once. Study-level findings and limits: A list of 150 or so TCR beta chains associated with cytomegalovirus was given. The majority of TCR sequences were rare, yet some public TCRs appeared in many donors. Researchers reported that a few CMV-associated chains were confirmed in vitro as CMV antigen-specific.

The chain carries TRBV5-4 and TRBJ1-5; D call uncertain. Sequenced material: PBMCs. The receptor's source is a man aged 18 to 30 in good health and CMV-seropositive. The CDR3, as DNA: TGTGCCAGCAGCTTGGCTCCGGATCAGCCCCAGCATTTT. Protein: CASSLAPDQPQHF. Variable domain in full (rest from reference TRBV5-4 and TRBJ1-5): ETGVTQSPTHLIKTRGQQVTLRCSSQSGHNTVSWYQQALGQGPQFIFQYYREEENGRGNFPPRFSGLQFPNYSSELNVNALELDDSALYLCASSLAPDQPQHFGDGTRLSIL.